This T cell receptor beta chain was found in a study of blood T cell repertoires in COVID-19. Libraries were prepared by immunoSEQ multiplex PCR; TCRdb keeps only in-frame clonotypes and omits some of them. The sample lists about 400,000 clones, about 86% occurring once. The CDR3 runs 14 residues. V lost 7 bases and J lost 1, with 13 bases in between. Germline loops: CDR1 SNHLY, CDR2 FYNNEI. The sample was PBMCs or T cells enriched from blood (not recorded which). The receptor was isolated from a woman between 45 and 65 years old who had recovered from COVID-19. The V and J genes are TRBV2 and TRBJ1-1; a possible D gene is TRBD1 (6 bases). CDR3 sequence: CASIGYRENTEAFF. The CDR3 DNA follows: TGTGCCAGCATTGGTTACAGGGAGAACACTGAAGCTTTCTTT.